This T cell receptor beta chain was captured by sequencing in a study of T cells in Graves' hyperthyroidism and ophthalmopathy. Across the whole study: Peripheral blood was collected at initial diagnosis, before any treatment. Broader study findings: Blood also carried most thyroid clonotypes expanded above 0.001.

With V trimmed by 1 base and J by 2 bases, 5 bases remained unmatched. This CDR3 contains 15 residues. The germline CDR1 and CDR2 sequences are LGHNA and YSLEER. The CDR3 regions of TCR beta were amplified from RNA transcripts. First-round RT-PCR of the TCR CDR3 relied on the HTBI primer set. Each CDR3 protein is one row after TCRdb ran MiXCR on the multiplex PCR reads. The sample includes hundreds of thousands of distinct CDR3 sequences, around 16% of them seen just once. Uncontrolled infection, other autoimmune disease, pregnancy or lactation disqualified patients from enrolment. Diagnostic assessment was based on clinical symptoms, serum thyroxine and TRAb, thyroid ultrasound and orbital computed tomography. This clonotype has at least ten counts. The target antigen is unknown.

The receptor was derived from a man aged 35 to 55 with Graves' hyperthyroidism. The sample comprised blood. This chain uses TRBV4-3 with TRBJ2-7; TRBD2 matches 7 bases. DNA of the CDR3: TGCGCCAGCAGCCAAGGGGGGGGTTCCCCCTACGAGCAGTACTTC. Its protein is CASSQGGGSPYEQYF.